These T cell receptor beta chains were read from a single sample in a study of cytomegalovirus exposure and HLA in healthy donors. Profiling relied on immunoSEQ multiplex PCR, and the TCRdb table lists in-frame clones only, not all of them. The table shows some 120,000 clones, with over 70% occurring only once. Sequenced material: PBMCs. The receptors originated from a woman between 40 and 55 years old in good health and CMV-seronegative. The CDR3 runs from the conserved cysteine through the conserved F or W. The D gene is left open where the match is weak. A clone size is listed for some rows: how often the clone was seen (once, few, many), or a class if it is expanded.

V: TRBV5-1; J: TRBJ2-3; D: NA; size: NA; CDR3: CASSLGQVSTDTQYF; DNA: TGCGCCAGCAGCTTGGGACAGGTTAGCACAGATACGCAGTATTTT
V: TRBV6-5; J: TRBJ2-7; D: TRBD1; size: NA; CDR3: CASSDRGREQYF; DNA: TGTGCCAGCAGTGACAGGGGGCGCGAGCAGTACTTC
V: TRBV2; J: TRBJ1-5; D: NA; size: once; CDR3: CASSGGGNQPQHF; DNA: TGTGCCAGCAGTGGGGGGGGGAATCAGCCCCAGCATTTT
V: TRBV5-1; J: TRBJ2-1; D: TRBD2; size: NA; CDR3: CASSLDLAGGKYEQFF; DNA: TGCGCCAGCAGCTTGGACCTAGCGGGGGGGAAATATGAGCAGTTCTTC
V: TRBV2; J: TRBJ2-7; D: TRBD1; size: NA; CDR3: CASSGTGQGGYEQYF; DNA: TGTGCCAGCAGTGGGACGGGACAGGGGGGCTACGAGCAGTACTTC
V: TRBV27; J: TRBJ1-2; D: TRBD1; size: NA; CDR3: CASSLKGQGNYGYTF; DNA: TGTGCCAGCAGTTTAAAGGGACAGGGGAACTATGGCTACACCTTC
V: TRBV7-6; J: TRBJ1-4; D: NA; size: NA; CDR3: CASSLWGGAGEKLFF; DNA: TGTGCCAGCAGCTTATGGGGGGGCGCGGGTGAAAAACTGTTTTTT
V: TRBV7-2; J: TRBJ1-1; D: TRBD1; size: NA; CDR3: CASSSGQVTEAFF; DNA: TGTGCCAGCAGCTCAGGACAGGTCACTGAAGCTTTCTTT
V: TRBV21-1; J: TRBJ1-2; D: NA; size: NA; CDR3: CASPRGYGYTF; DNA: TGTGCCAGCCCGCGGGGGTATGGCTACACCTTC
V: TRBV9; J: TRBJ1-6; D: NA; size: few; CDR3: CASSGSSYNSPLHF; DNA: TGTGCCAGCAGTGGGAGCTCCTATAATTCACCCCTCCACTTT
V: TRBV28; J: TRBJ2-1; D: NA; size: NA; CDR3: CASSPIRGGLNEQFF; DNA: TGTGCCAGCAGTCCTATAAGGGGGGGTTTGAATGAGCAGTTCTTC
V: TRBV12-5; J: TRBJ2-1; D: NA; size: NA; CDR3: CASGFWGGNEQFF; DNA: TGTGCTAGTGGTTTCTGGGGAGGCAATGAGCAGTTCTTC
V: TRBV18; J: TRBJ2-1; D: NA; size: NA; CDR3: CASSPPSYNEQFF; DNA: TGTGCCAGCTCACCACCGAGTTACAATGAGCAGTTCTTC
V: TRBV6-5; J: TRBJ2-1; D: TRBD2; size: NA; CDR3: CASSSLLAGADNEQFF; DNA: TGTGCCAGCAGTTCTCTACTAGCGGGGGCCGACAATGAGCAGTTCTTC
V: TRBV19; J: TRBJ2-7; D: TRBD1; size: NA; CDR3: CASSSQTGTYEQYF; DNA: TGTGCCAGTAGTTCCCAGACAGGGACCTACGAGCAGTACTTC
V: TRBV7-2; J: TRBJ1-2; D: TRBD1; size: NA; CDR3: CASSHTLIGQGVPVAHTF; DNA: TGTGCCAGCAGCCACACCTTAATTGGTCAGGGGGTACCCGTGGCTCACACCTTC
V: TRBV9; J: TRBJ2-3; D: NA; size: NA; CDR3: CASSVDHSDTQYF; DNA: TGTGCCAGCAGCGTAGACCACTCGGATACGCAGTATTTT
V: TRBV6-6; J: TRBJ1-4; D: NA; size: NA; CDR3: CASTQQGRREKLFF; DNA: TGTGCCAGCACTCAACAGGGTCGCAGGGAAAAACTGTTTTTT
V: TRBV18; J: TRBJ2-5; D: NA; size: NA; CDR3: CASSPSQGETQYF; DNA: TGTGCCAGCTCACCAAGTCAGGGAGAGACCCAGTACTTC
V: TRBV7-2; J: TRBJ1-1; D: NA; size: few; CDR3: CASSTGGVSEAFF; DNA: TGTGCCAGCAGCACCGGAGGAGTGTCTGAAGCTTTCTTT
V: TRBV6-1; J: TRBJ2-3; D: TRBD2; size: NA; CDR3: CASSEFSGGPDTQYF; DNA: TGTGCCAGCAGTGAATTTAGCGGGGGCCCAGATACGCAGTATTTT
V: TRBV12-5; J: TRBJ2-1; D: TRBD2; size: NA; CDR3: CASGLGLAYNEQFF; DNA: TGTGCTAGTGGTTTAGGACTAGCCTACAATGAGCAGTTCTTC
V: TRBV6-5; J: TRBJ2-7; D: NA; size: NA; CDR3: CASSYSSANSYEQYF; DNA: TGTGCCAGCAGTTACTCCTCAGCGAACTCCTACGAGCAGTACTTC
V: TRBV7-2; J: TRBJ2-7; D: NA; size: NA; CDR3: CASSLPEEGGRQYF; DNA: TGTGCCAGCAGCTTACCAGAGGAGGGCGGTAGGCAGTACTTC
V: TRBV2; J: TRBJ2-7; D: TRBD1; size: few; CDR3: CASSRQGQYEQYF; DNA: TGTGCCAGCAGTAGACAGGGCCAGTACGAGCAGTACTTC
V: TRBV6-5; J: TRBJ1-2; D: NA; size: few; CDR3: CASSYSPGTSRYGYTF; DNA: TGTGCCAGCAGTTACAGTCCCGGGACATCGCGCTATGGCTACACCTTC
V: TRBV7-2; J: TRBJ2-7; D: NA; size: NA; CDR3: CASSLDFHEQYF; DNA: TGTGCCAGCAGCTTAGACTTCCACGAGCAGTACTTC
V: TRBV7-9; J: TRBJ2-5; D: TRBD1; size: NA; CDR3: CASSSGTAGETQYF; DNA: TGTGCCAGCAGCTCCGGGACAGCAGGAGAGACCCAGTACTTC
V: TRBV18; J: TRBJ2-3; D: TRBD1; size: NA; CDR3: CASSQTQGRADTQYF; DNA: TGTGCCAGCTCACAGACACAGGGGCGGGCAGATACGCAGTATTTT
V: TRBV19; J: TRBJ2-7; D: TRBD1; size: NA; CDR3: CASSPRAGQEIF; DNA: TGTGCCAGTAGCCCCCGGGCGGGACAGGAGATTTTC
V: TRBV6-5; J: TRBJ2-7; D: TRBD2; size: NA; CDR3: CASSYKAGTGYEQYF; DNA: TGTGCCAGCAGTTACAAAGCGGGAACTGGCTACGAGCAGTACTTC
V: TRBV11-1; J: TRBJ2-1; D: NA; size: NA; CDR3: CASSPLVGGPRGNEQFF; DNA: TGTGCCAGCAGCCCTCTGGTTGGGGGACCGCGGGGTAATGAGCAGTTCTTC
V: TRBV6-5; J: TRBJ2-7; D: TRBD2; size: few; CDR3: CASSPPGGGYEQYF; DNA: TGTGCCAGCAGCCCTCCGGGGGGAGGGTACGAGCAGTACTTC
V: TRBV10-3; J: TRBJ2-3; D: TRBD2; size: NA; CDR3: CAIRGGVPDTQYF; DNA: TGTGCCATCAGGGGAGGGGTGCCAGATACGCAGTATTTT
V: TRBV2; J: TRBJ2-1; D: TRBD1; size: NA; CDR3: CASIHSADTGGEQFF; DNA: TGTGCCAGCATCCACTCTGCGGACACAGGGGGTGAGCAGTTCTTC
V: TRBV15; J: TRBJ2-7; D: TRBD2; size: NA; CDR3: CATSSRLAGGREQYF; DNA: TGTGCCACCAGCAGCCGACTAGCGGGAGGACGCGAGCAGTACTTC
V: TRBV25-1; J: TRBJ2-7; D: NA; size: once; CDR3: CASSELGVRDYEQYF; DNA: TGTGCCAGCAGTGAATTAGGGGTCAGGGATTACGAGCAGTACTTC
V: TRBV11-2; J: TRBJ1-1; D: NA; size: NA; CDR3: CASSLIGGNTEAFF; DNA: TGTGCCAGCAGCTTAATAGGGGGGAACACTGAAGCTTTCTTT
V: TRBV9; J: TRBJ2-1; D: TRBD2; size: NA; CDR3: CASSVVGSGGAVNEQFF; DNA: TGTGCCAGCAGCGTAGTCGGTAGCGGGGGGGCAGTCAATGAGCAGTTCTTC
V: TRBV4-2; J: TRBJ2-3; D: NA; size: NA; CDR3: CASSQDRLAWGGLSTDTQYF; DNA: TGTGCCAGCAGCCAAGACCGGCTCGCTTGGGGGGGCCTTAGCACAGATACGCAGTATTTT
V: TRBV6-1; J: TRBJ1-5; D: TRBD1; size: NA; CDR3: CASSVQGASNQPQHF; DNA: TGTGCCAGCAGCGTACAGGGGGCAAGCAATCAGCCCCAGCATTTT
V: TRBV9; J: TRBJ2-2; D: TRBD1; size: NA; CDR3: CASSPGTGNTGELFF; DNA: TGTGCCAGCAGCCCAGGGACAGGGAACACCGGGGAGCTGTTTTTT
V: TRBV7-3; J: TRBJ2-1; D: TRBD2; size: few; CDR3: CASSLTSGAGGFNEQFF; DNA: TGTGCCAGCAGCTTAACCTCCGGAGCGGGAGGGTTCAATGAGCAGTTCTTC
V: TRBV4-3; J: TRBJ2-7; D: TRBD2; size: NA; CDR3: CASSQQRGGRGGYEQYF; DNA: TGCGCCAGCAGCCAACAGCGTGGCGGGAGAGGAGGCTACGAGCAGTACTTC
V: TRBV11-2; J: TRBJ1-6; D: TRBD1; size: NA; CDR3: CASSLDSKDRVWNSPLHF; DNA: TGTGCCAGCAGCTTAGATTCTAAGGACAGGGTTTGGAATTCACCCCTCCACTTT
V: TRBV7-2; J: TRBJ1-6; D: NA; size: NA; CDR3: CASSPRGNSPLHF; DNA: TGTGCCAGCAGTCCCCGAGGCAATTCACCCCTCCACTTT
V: TRBV6-5; J: TRBJ1-6; D: NA; size: few; CDR3: CASSWTGDNSPLHF; DNA: TGTGCCAGCAGTTGGACTGGGGATAATTCACCCCTCCACTTT
V: TRBV18; J: TRBJ2-7; D: NA; size: NA; CDR3: CASSPSRTNYEQYF; DNA: TGTGCCAGCTCACCATCAAGGACTAACTACGAGCAGTACTTC
V: TRBV7-2; J: TRBJ2-7; D: NA; size: NA; CDR3: CASSSAPGLEIYEQYF; DNA: TGTGCCAGCAGCTCAGCGCCAGGGCTGGAGATCTACGAGCAGTACTTC
V: TRBV29-1; J: TRBJ2-1; D: NA; size: NA; CDR3: CSVEAAGVADSSYNEQFF; DNA: TGCAGCGTTGAAGCCGCCGGGGTAGCGGATAGCTCCTACAATGAGCAGTTCTTC
V: TRBV2; J: TRBJ2-1; D: TRBD2; size: NA; CDR3: CASSGLAGAYNEQFF; DNA: TGTGCCAGCAGTGGGCTAGCGGGGGCCTACAATGAGCAGTTCTTC
V: TRBV19; J: TRBJ1-3; D: TRBD1; size: few; CDR3: CASSIRIGTGAGNTIYF; DNA: TGTGCCAGTAGTATAAGGATCGGCACAGGGGCTGGAAACACCATATATTTT
V: TRBV28; J: TRBJ1-2; D: TRBD1; size: NA; CDR3: CASSPGTDYGYTF; DNA: TGTGCCAGTTCCCCCGGGACAGATTATGGCTACACCTTC